This T cell receptor beta chain was identified in a study of blood T cell repertoires in COVID-19. As for the study in general: The analysed material was cDNA or gDNA that came from T cells, B-cell-depleted T cells, or PBMCs.

V lost 1 base, J lost 0 bases, and 6 bases lay in between. Germline CDR1 reads LGHDT; CDR2 reads YNNKEL (reference sequence). The CDR3 is made up of 14 amino acids. Sequencing was performed with immunoSEQ multiplex PCR; in TCRdb, only in-frame clones are kept and a portion is missing. The data show about 130,000 clones, approximately 88% seen once. The rearrangement links TRBV3-1 (or the pseudogene TRBV3-2) to TRBJ1-1; possible D gene TRBD1, 5 bases. This TCR was sampled from a man over 45 with acute or convalescent COVID-19. Sequencing was performed on peripheral blood. CDR3 residues: CASSQGQMNTEAFF. CDR3 sequence (DNA): TGTGCCAGCAGCCAAGGACAGATGAACACTGAAGCTTTCTTT.